This TCR beta chain was sequenced during a study of T-cell memory formation after mild COVID-19. TCRdb fed the 5' RACE reads into MiXCR, producing one record per CDR3 protein. This table has 400,000 or so distinct CDR3 sequences, 15% to 20% appearing once. Trimming cost V 6 bases and J 9 bases; bases outside gene matches: 13. The germline CDR1 and CDR2 sequences are MRHNA and SNTAGT. This CDR3 region has 15 residues. Findings of the study overall: Confirmation of SARS-CoV-2 specificity was lacking for second-wave clones peaking day 37.

This clonotype has more than one count but fewer than ten. Its antigen is unknown. This sequence originates from an adult woman who had mild COVID-19 (a few samples of this study predate the infection). Cell type and time point are not known. Material: PBMCs or a T cell subset sorted from them (not recorded which). The V and J genes are TRBV6-4 and TRBJ2-1; 8 bases match TRBD2. DNA for the CDR3: TGTGCCAGCAGCGAAGGGACTAGTGAATGGTCTGAGCAGTTCTTC. Its translation is CASSEGTSEWSEQFF.